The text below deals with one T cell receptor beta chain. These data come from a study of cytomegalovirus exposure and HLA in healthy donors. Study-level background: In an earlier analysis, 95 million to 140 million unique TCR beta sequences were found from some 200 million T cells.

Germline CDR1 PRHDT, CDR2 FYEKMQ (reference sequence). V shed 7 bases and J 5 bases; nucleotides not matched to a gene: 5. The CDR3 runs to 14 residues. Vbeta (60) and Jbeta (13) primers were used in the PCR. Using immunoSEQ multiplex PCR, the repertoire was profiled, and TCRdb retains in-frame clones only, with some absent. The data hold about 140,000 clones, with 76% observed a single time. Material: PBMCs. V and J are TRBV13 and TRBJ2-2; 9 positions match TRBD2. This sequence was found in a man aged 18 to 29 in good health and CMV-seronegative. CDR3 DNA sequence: TGTGCCAGCAAGGCGACTAGCGGAACCGGGGAGCTGTTTTTT. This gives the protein CASKATSGTGELFF.